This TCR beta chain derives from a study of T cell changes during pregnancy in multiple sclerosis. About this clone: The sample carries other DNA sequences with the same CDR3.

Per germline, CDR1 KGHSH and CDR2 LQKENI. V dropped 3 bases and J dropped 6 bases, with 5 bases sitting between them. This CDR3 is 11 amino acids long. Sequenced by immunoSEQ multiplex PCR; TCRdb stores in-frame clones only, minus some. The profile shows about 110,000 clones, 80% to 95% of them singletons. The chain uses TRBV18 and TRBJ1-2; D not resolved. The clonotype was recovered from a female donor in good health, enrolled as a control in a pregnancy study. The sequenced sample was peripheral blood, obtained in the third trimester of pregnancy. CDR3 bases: TGTGCCAGCTCACCCGGAGATGGCTACACCTTC. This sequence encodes CASSPGDGYTF.